The TCR beta chain described here comes from a study of CD8+CD57+ T cells in acquired aplastic anemia. The template for TCR beta VDJ and CDR3 sequence profiling was genomic DNA. Via MiXCR, TCRdb re-called the reads, giving one row per CDR3 protein. The sample contains some 170,000 distinct CDR3 sequences, 40% to 50% of which appear only once. Individuals selected for sequencing had exhibited CD8+CD57+ cell expansion on flow cytometry. Broader study findings: Patients showed no significant difference from controls in CD8+ Simpson's diversity.

Of note for this clonotype: Its antigen remains unknown.

Germline V gene data show CDR1 as KGHDR and CDR2 as SFDVKD. The CDR3 covers 14 residues. V lost 2 bases and J lost 3, with 9 bases in between. The clonotype originates from a human donor with aplastic anemia. The source material was sorted CD4+, CD8+, or CD8+CD57+ T cells (not recorded which) from PBMCs. The chain has TRBV24-1 and TRBJ1-2; perhaps TRBD1 as D (5 bases). CDR3 nucleotide sequence: TGTGCCACCAGTGATTCAGGGACCGACTATGGCTACACCTTC. It encodes CATSDSGTDYGYTF.